This record covers a single T cell receptor beta chain. Its antigen is not identified. Germline CDR1 and CDR2: MNHEY and SVGAGI. This CDR3 has 14 residues. Trimming took 0 bases from V and 6 from J; bases not matched to a gene: 1. The sample originates from a study of radiotherapy plus CTLA-4 blockade in lung cancer. Study-wide results and caveats: Expansion of tumor-derived TCR clones was observed in blood after radiotherapy plus ipilimumab. Reported findings show early blood T cell clone dynamics, with interferon-beta, best predicted response.

Here immunoSEQ multiplex PCR was the method, and the copy in TCRdb shows in-frame clones only, minus some. This repertoire shows fewer than 50,000 clones, roughly 60% found once; its top ten account for approximately 17%. Patients in the study, people with chemo-refractory metastatic non-small-cell lung cancer, received focal radiation plus ipilimumab CTLA-4 blockade. The rearrangement uses TRBV6-5 and TRBJ1-2; TRBD1 matches 10 bases. The sample consisted of peripheral blood, taken from a patient treated with radiotherapy plus ipilimumab. The clonotype was recovered from a human donor with non-small cell lung cancer who had a partial response to radiotherapy plus ipilimumab. CDR3 in amino acids: CASSYSTGGDGYTF. The CDR3 DNA follows: TGTGCCAGCAGTTACTCGACAGGGGGCGATGGCTACACCTTC.